The 20 T cell receptor beta chains in this list originate from one sample, sequenced in a study of T cells after yellow fever vaccination. TCRdb reanalysed the 5' RACE reads using MiXCR and keeps one entry per CDR3 protein. The sample has almost 70,000 distinct CDR3 sequences; 5% to 6.5% are singletons. The sequencing used CD4+ T cells sorted from PBMCs, collected about 2 weeks after the first yellow fever vaccination. The receptor source for this set is a man aged 18 to 29 who received the YFV17D yellow fever vaccine.

Many counts were recorded for this clonotype. The V gene is TRBV15, the J gene TRBJ2-5, with TRBD1 as a possible D gene (6 bases). From germline, CDR1 is LNHNV and CDR2 YYDKDF (reference sequence). The CDR3 contains 16 residues. V lost 0 bases and J 4 bases, leaving 15 bases between the germline ends. CDR3 sequence reads: CATSRELAGVGETQYF. In DNA, the CDR3 is TGTGCCACCAGCAGAGAATTAGCAGGGGTAGGAGAGACCCAGTACTTC.

This clonotype was seen ten or more times. The chain is built from TRBV6-6 and TRBJ1-1; 8 nucleotides agree with TRBD1. Germline-derived CDR1 and CDR2 are MNHNY and SVGAGI (reference sequence). The CDR3 is 16 residues long. The junction had 9 bases not matched to a gene; V was cut back by 5 bases and J by 1 base. The CDR3 region is CASSPPTGDGNTEAFF. The CDR3 DNA is TGTGCCAGCAGTCCCCCGACAGGGGATGGGAACACTGAAGCTTTCTTT.

The table lists this clonotype with many counts. This rearrangement joins TRBV19 to TRBJ2-5; tentatively, D is TRBD1 (6 bases). Germline-derived CDR1 and CDR2 are LNHDA and SQIVND (reference sequence). This CDR3 region has 14 residues. The V end was cut by 7 bases, the J end by 0 bases, with 12 bases between. The CDR3 protein is CASKADRNQETQYF. The DNA of the CDR3 is TGTGCCAGTAAGGCGGACAGAAACCAAGAGACCCAGTACTTC.

This clonotype was seen at least ten times. V and J are TRBV7-7 and TRBJ2-7; D perhaps matches TRBD1 (5 bases). The CDR3 extends over 13 amino acids. From germline, CDR1 is SSHAT and CDR2 FNYEAQ (reference sequence). The CDR3 DNA follows: TGTGCTAGCAGCCACCACGGACACTACGAGCAGTACGTC. It yields the protein CASSHHGHYEQYV.

There are many counts of this clonotype. The chain combines TRBV12-3 or TRBV12-4 with TRBJ2-1; 8 bases are a match to TRBD2. V shed 5 bases, J shed 2 bases, and the junction held 8 bases outside the gene matches. This CDR3 contains 16 residues. CDR3 nucleotide sequence: TGTGCCAGCAGTCAACCTCTAGCGGGCGCCTACAATGAGCAGTTCTTC. Its protein product is CASSQPLAGAYNEQFF.

Many counts were recorded for this clonotype. This sequence joins TRBV5-1 and TRBJ2-5, with 8 bases that match TRBD1. The CDR3 runs to 14 residues. V was clipped by 4 bases and J by 4 bases; unmatched bases: 6. CDR1 SGHRS and CDR2 YFSETQ come from the germline V gene. The CDR3 DNA sequence: TGCGCCAGCAGCCCCAGGACAGGGCGAGAGACCCAGTACTTC. This sequence encodes CASSPRTGRETQYF.

Ten or more counts support this clonotype. The chain uses TRBV5-1 and TRBJ2-3; D unresolved. The CDR3 loop spans 13 amino acids. Germline-derived CDR1 and CDR2 are SGHRS and YFSETQ. The V end was cut by 0 bases, the J end by 1 base, with 3 bases between. CDR3 bases: TGCGCCAGCAGCTTGGGAGGCACAGATACGCAGTATTTT. This sequence encodes CASSLGGTDTQYF.

The sample holds many counts of this clonotype. This chain uses TRBV10-3 with TRBJ1-2; D is perhaps TRBD1 (5 bases). The CDR3 consists of 13 residues. V dropped 6 bases and J dropped 2 bases, with 10 bases sitting between them. Germline CDR1 reads ENHRY; CDR2 reads SYGVKD. The CDR3 here is CAIRGALNYGYTF. The CDR3 region has the DNA TGTGCCATCAGAGGGGCCCTGAACTATGGCTACACCTTC.

This clonotype occurred a few times. The gene calls are TRBV5-4 and TRBJ2-3; D gene ambiguous. CDR3 length: 16 residues. Germline assignment: CDR1 SGHNT and CDR2 YYREEE (reference sequence). Trimming left V 0 bases short and J 0 bases short, with 11 bases between. The CDR3 protein is CASSLGSATSTDTQYF. CDR3 in DNA: TGTGCCAGCAGCTTGGGAAGCGCTACTAGCACAGATACGCAGTATTTT.

This clonotype was counted ten times or more. The chain employs TRBV5-1 and TRBJ1-5; D possibly corresponds to TRBD1 (6 bases). The CDR3 is 15 amino acids. The germline CDR1 and CDR2 sequences are SGHRS and YFSETQ. V lost 1 base to trimming and J lost 5 bases, with 13 bases between them. The CDR3 region has the DNA TGCGCCAGCAGCTTGACAGGGTCGGGTCATCAGCCCCAGCATTTT. Translation: CASSLTGSGHQPQHF.

This clonotype has just a few counts. V usage is TRBV24-1 and J usage is TRBJ2-5; a possible D gene is TRBD1 (5 bases). Germline V CDR1 and CDR2: KGHDR, SFDVKD. The CDR3 has 13 residues. V was trimmed by 11 bases and J by 2 bases, leaving 14 bases between them. The CDR3 region is CASKGSVQETQYF. As DNA, the CDR3 is TGTGCCAGCAAGGGGTCGGTACAAGAGACCCAGTACTTC.

This clonotype was seen only a few times. The rearrangement links TRBV3-1 to TRBJ2-2; 10 bases line up with TRBD2. The junction had 5 bases not matched to a gene; V was cut back by 8 bases and J by 2 bases. The germline V gene encodes CDR1 LGHDT and CDR2 YNNKEL (reference sequence). The CDR3 length is 15 residues. The CDR3 here is CASQLAGINTGELFF. The CDR3 DNA sequence: TGTGCCAGCCAACTAGCGGGAATTAACACCGGGGAGCTGTTTTTT.

This clonotype has at least ten counts. This chain's CDR3 is CASSGLIVVQYF. For the CDR3, the DNA is TGTGCCAGCAGTGGTCTGATAGTAGTCCAGTACTTC. The chain uses TRBV6-2 or TRBV6-3 and TRBJ2-5; D unclear. V shed 5 bases and J shed 10 bases, with 14 bases lying between them. This CDR3 has 12 amino acids. CDR1 MNHEY and CDR2 SVGEGT come from the germline V gene.

This clonotype came up many times. The chain combines TRBV5-4 with TRBJ2-3; D is undetermined. The CDR3 runs to 14 residues. Germline-derived CDR1 and CDR2 are SGHNT and YYREEE (reference sequence). Between the trimmed V and J ends, which lost 2 bases and 5 bases, there was a span of 12 bases. CDR3 DNA: TGTGCCAGCAGCTTCGCACGGACCTTAGATACGCAGTATTTT. It specifies CASSFARTLDTQYF.

Many counts were recorded for this clonotype. This chain uses TRBV7-9 with TRBJ2-2; D call uncertain. The CDR3 spans 13 residues. CDR1 and CDR2 from the germline V gene are SEHNR and FQNEAQ (reference sequence). Trimming shortened V by 3 bases and J by 3 bases, and 5 bases separated the two germline ends. In nucleotides, the CDR3 is TGTGCCAGCAGCTTCGTCGACACCGGGGAGCTGTTTTTT. Amino acid sequence: CASSFVDTGELFF.

This clonotype was picked up many times. This chain connects TRBV27 to TRBJ2-2, with D maybe TRBD1 (6 bases). V was clipped by 5 bases and J by 6 bases, with 28 bases between them. The CDR3 totals 19 residues. Germline-derived CDR1 and CDR2 are MNHEY and SMNVEV (reference sequence). The CDR3 DNA is TGTGCCAGCAGTCACTTACAGGGCGGGTCGCCAAGGAGCCCCGGGGAGCTGTTTTTT. Protein product: CASSHLQGGSPRSPGELFF.

This clonotype was seen repeatedly, ten times or more. The V gene is TRBV7-2, the J gene TRBJ2-3; weak D call: TRBD2 (6 bases). Germline V CDR1 and CDR2: SGHTA, FQGNSA. V was shortened by 6 bases and J by 6 bases, with 16 bases between the two germline ends. This CDR3 has 14 residues. CDR3 sequence: CASRSPGRGDTQYF. CDR3 bases: TGTGCCAGCAGGTCTCCGGGACGGGGGGATACGCAGTATTTT. The full variable domain, in which reference TRBV7-2 and TRBJ2-3 provide the parts outside the CDR3, is GAGVSQSPSNKVTEKGKDVELRCDPISGHTALYWYRQSLGQGLEFLIYFQGNSAPDKSGLPSDRFSAERTGGSVSTLTIQRTQQEDSAVYLCASRSPGRGDTQYFGPGTRLTVL.

This clonotype showed up many times. The chain is built from TRBV12-3 or TRBV12-4 and TRBJ1-1; D remains unclear. The V end lost 6 bases, the J end lost 8 bases, and 13 bases lay between the germline ends. The CDR3 contains 12 residues. In DNA form, the CDR3 reads TGTGCCAGCAGGAGTAATTATGTAGAAGCTTTCTTT. It specifies CASRSNYVEAFF.

This clonotype was counted at least ten times. At one end, the junction sequence differs from germline, possibly due to a read error. V is TRBV20-1 and J is TRBJ1-1; no firm D call. CDR1 is DFQATT and CDR2 is SNEGSKA in the germline V gene (reference sequence). The CDR3 is 12 amino acids. CDR3 protein: CRATLPDREAFF. For the CDR3, the DNA is TGCAGGGCTACGCTCCCGGACCGCGAAGCTTTCTTT.

This clonotype was counted a few times. A much larger clone is a single base away; this may be a read error. The chain joins TRBV12-3 or TRBV12-4 to TRBJ1-5, with unresolved D. This CDR3 is built from 11 residues. Deletions cut 5 bases from V and 4 bases from J, with 3 bases between. The CDR3 region is CASSINQPQHF. CDR3 bases: TGTGCCAGCAGTATAAATCAGCCCCAGCATTTT.